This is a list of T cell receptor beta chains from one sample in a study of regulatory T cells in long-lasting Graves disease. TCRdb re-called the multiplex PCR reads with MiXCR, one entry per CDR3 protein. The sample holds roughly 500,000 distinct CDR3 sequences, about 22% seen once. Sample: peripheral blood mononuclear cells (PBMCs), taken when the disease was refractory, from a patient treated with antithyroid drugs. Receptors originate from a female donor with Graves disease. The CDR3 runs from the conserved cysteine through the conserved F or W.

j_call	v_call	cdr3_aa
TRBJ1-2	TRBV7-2	CASRRGGGRGYTF
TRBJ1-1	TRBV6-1	CASTTGNTGSEAFF
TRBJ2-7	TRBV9	CAGSVATGKGWGEQYF
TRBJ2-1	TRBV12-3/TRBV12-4	CASSFGIEQFF
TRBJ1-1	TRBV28	CASSFADRATEAFF
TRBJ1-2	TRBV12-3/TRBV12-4	CASTETGNNGYTF
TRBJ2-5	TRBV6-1	CASRDGGGETQYF
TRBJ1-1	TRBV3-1	CASSQGGQGARTEAFF
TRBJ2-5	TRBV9	CASSVASGGSGETQYF
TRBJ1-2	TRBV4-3	CASSEAGVTGYGYTF
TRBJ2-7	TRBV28	CASSPFLRVSFQYF
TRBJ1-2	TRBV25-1	CASRETQGTNYGYTF
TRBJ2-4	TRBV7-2	CASSLALAGENIQYF
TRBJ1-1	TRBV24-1	CATRGDRGSNTEAFF
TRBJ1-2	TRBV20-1	CSARDPINYGYTF
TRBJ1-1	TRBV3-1	CASSLGYPLINTEAFF
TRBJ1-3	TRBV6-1	CASRPPGREGNTIYF
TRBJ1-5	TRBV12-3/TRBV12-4	CASSFGRGSNQPQHF
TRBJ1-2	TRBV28	CASRQGHGYTF
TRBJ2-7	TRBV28	CASSSGHVEEQYF
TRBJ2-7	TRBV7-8	CASRPLGQSPYEQYF
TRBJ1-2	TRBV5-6	CASSRSYGYTF
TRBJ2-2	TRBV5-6	CASSFVSVSGTGELFF
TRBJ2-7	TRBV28	CASSPQGFPYEQYF
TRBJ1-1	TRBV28	CASSRVVAFF
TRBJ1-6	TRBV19	CASSDLGGTPYNSPLHF
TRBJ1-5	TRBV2	CASSPFSNQPQHF
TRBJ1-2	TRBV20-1	CSARPGNYGYTF
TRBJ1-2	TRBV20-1	CSARVGGDYGYTF
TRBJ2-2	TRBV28	CASSSPGGREFTGELFF
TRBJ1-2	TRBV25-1	CASSSYYGYTF
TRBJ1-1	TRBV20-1	CSARARVVFAEAFF
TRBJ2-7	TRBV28	CASSLSVFSEQYF
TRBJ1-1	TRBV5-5	CASSLKAAGSEAFF
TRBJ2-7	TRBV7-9	CASSLEGLEQYF
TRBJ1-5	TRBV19	CASSGGMGMGNQPQHF
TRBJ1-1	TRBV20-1	CSARGQGTARMNTEAFF
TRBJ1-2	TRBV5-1	CASTSGVGDGYTF
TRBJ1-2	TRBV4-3	CASSQEGERDYGYTF
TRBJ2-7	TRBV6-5	CASSSQSGTGEGEQYF
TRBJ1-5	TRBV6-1	CASSEWAHSHQPQHF
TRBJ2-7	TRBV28	CASTANGGRVGEQYF
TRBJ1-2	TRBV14	CASSQINPGQGSSGYTF
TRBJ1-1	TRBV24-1	CATSDGGNTEAFF
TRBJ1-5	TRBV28	CASSLRDYRSNQPQHF
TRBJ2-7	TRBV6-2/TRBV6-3	CASRSGQNSYEQYF
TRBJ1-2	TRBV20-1	CSASPTGKGYGYTF
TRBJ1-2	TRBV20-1	CSAAGRKANYGYTF